This T cell receptor (beta chain) emerged from a study of Ad26.COV2.S vaccination and SARS-CoV-2 variants. This clone was observed a few times. Repertoires were generated with immunoSEQ multiplex PCR, while TCRdb's copy carries only in-frame clones and drops some. The sample records roughly 300,000 clones, around 89% being singletons. The CDR3 has 15 amino acids. Germline V gene lookup returns CDR1 MDHEN and CDR2 SYDVKM. Losses at the gene ends were 6 bases for V and 5 bases for J; bases not matched to a gene: 11. As to treatment: roughly 20 received Ad26.COV2.S at low or high dose, single or two shots; roughly five received placebo; per-sample allocation not given. Sampling happened 63 days after the first vaccine or placebo injection.

This chain connects TRBV28 to TRBJ2-7, with TRBD2 identical over 9 bases. The TCR was taken from a person between 18 and 65 years old who received the Ad26.COV2.S COVID-19 vaccine or a placebo. The sample in question was peripheral blood, obtained in a trial of Ad26.COV2.S vaccine versus placebo. The CDR3 here is CASRWGAGGLDEQYF. As DNA, the CDR3 is TGTGCCAGCAGATGGGGAGCGGGAGGTCTCGACGAGCAGTACTTC.